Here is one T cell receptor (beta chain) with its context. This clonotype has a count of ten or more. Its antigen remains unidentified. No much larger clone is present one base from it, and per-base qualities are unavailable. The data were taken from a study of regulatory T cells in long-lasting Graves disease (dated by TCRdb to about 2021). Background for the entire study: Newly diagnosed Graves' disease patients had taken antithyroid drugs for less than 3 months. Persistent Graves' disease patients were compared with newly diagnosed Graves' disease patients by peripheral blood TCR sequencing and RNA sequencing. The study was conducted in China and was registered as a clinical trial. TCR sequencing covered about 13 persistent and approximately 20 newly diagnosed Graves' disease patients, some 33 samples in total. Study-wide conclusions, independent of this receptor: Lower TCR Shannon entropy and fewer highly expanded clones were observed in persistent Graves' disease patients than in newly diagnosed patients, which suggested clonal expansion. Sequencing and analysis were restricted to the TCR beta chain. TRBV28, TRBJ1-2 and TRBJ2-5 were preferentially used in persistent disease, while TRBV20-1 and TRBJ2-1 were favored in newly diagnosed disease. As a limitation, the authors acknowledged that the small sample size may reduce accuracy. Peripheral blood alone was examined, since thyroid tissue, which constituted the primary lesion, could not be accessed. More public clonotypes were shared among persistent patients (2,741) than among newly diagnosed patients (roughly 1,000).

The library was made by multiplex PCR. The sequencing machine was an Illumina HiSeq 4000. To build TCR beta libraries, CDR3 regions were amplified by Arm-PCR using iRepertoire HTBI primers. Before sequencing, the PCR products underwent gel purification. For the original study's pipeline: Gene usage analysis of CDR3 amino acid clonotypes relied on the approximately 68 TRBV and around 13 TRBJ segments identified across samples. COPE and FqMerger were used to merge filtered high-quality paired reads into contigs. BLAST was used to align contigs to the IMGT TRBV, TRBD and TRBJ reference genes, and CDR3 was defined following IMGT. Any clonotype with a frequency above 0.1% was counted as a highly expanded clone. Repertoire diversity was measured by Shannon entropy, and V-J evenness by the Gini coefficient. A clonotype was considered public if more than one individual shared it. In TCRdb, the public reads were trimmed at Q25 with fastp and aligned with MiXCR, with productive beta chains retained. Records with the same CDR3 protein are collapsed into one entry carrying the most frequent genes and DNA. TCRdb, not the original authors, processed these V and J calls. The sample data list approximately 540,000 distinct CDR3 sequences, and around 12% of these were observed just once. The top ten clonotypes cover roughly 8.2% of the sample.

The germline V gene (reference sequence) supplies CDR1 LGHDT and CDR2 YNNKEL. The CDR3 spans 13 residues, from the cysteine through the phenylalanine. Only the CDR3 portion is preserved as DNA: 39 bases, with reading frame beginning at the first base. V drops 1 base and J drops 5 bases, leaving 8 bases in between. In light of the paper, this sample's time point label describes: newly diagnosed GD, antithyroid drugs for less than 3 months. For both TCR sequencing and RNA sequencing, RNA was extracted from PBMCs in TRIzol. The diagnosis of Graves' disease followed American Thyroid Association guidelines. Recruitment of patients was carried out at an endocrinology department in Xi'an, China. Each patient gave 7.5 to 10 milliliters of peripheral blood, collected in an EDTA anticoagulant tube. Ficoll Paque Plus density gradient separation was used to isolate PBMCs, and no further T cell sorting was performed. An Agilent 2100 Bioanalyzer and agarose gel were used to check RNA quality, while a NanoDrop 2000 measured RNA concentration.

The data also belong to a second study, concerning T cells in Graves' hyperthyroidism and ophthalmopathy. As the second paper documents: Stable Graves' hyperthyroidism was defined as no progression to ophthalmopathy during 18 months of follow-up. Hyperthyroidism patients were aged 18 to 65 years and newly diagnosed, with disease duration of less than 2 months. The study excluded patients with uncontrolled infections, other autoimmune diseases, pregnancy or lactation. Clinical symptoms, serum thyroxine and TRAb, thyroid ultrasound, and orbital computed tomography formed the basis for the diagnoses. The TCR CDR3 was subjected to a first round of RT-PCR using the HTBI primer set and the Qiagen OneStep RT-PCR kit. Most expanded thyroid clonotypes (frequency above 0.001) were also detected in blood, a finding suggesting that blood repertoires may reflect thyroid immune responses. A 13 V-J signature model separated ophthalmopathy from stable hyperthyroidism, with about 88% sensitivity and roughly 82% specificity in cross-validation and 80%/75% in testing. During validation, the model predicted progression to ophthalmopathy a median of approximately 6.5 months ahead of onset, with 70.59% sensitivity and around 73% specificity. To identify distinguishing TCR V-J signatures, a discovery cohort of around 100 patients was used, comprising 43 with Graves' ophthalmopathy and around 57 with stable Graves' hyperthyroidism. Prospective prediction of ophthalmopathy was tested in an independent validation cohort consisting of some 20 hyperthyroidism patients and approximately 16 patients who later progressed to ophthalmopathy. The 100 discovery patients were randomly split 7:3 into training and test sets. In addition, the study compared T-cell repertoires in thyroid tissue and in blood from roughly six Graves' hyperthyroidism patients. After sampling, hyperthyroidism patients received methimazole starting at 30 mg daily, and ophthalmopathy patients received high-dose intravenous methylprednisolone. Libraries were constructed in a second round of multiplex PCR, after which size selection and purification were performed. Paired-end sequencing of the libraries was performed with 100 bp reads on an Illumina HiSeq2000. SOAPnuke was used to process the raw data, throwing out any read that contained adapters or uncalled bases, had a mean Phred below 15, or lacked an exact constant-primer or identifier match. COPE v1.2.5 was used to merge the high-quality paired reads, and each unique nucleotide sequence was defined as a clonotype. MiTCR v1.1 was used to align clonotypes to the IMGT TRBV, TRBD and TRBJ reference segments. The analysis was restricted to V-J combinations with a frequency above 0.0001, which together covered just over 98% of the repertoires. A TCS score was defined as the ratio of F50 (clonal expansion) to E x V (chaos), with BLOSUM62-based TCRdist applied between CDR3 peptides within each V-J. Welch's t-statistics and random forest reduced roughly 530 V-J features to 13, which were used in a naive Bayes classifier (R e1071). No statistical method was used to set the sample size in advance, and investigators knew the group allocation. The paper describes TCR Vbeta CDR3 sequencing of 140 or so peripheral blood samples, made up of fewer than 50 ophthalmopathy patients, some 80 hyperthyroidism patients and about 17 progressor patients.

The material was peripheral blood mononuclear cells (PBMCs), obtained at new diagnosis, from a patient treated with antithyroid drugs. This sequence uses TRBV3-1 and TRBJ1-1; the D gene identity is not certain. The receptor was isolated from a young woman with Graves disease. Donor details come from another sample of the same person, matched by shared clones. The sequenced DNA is TGTGCCAGCAGCCAAGGCTTTGGGACTGAAGCTTTCTTT. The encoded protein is CASSQGFGTEAFF.